The T cell receptor beta chain under discussion was sequenced for a study of T cells expressing NK-cell markers. Details on this clonotype: Its specificity is unknown.

Findings and limits, study-wide: Among CD8+ T cells from roughly six donors, dominant NKG2C+ clonotypes accounted for roughly 1.0-7.0%.

The CDR3 sequence is 14 residues long. In germline, CDR1 is SGHDT, CDR2 YYEEEE. TCRdb reprocessed the 5' RACE reads and reports one entry per CDR3 protein, with no DNA. Recorded here are approximately 440,000 distinct CDR3 sequences; the top ten clones represent almost 1.5%. The sequence derives from a woman between 45 and 65 years old in good health. The chain combines TRBV5-6 with TRBJ2-7; the TCRdb D gene call, TRBD1, has no DNA to confirm it. Sequenced sample: blood T cells: a sorted CD56 or NKG2C T cell subset, CD4+ or CD8+ T cells, or bulk PBMC T cells (not recorded which). The CDR3: CASSPGTSSYEQYF.